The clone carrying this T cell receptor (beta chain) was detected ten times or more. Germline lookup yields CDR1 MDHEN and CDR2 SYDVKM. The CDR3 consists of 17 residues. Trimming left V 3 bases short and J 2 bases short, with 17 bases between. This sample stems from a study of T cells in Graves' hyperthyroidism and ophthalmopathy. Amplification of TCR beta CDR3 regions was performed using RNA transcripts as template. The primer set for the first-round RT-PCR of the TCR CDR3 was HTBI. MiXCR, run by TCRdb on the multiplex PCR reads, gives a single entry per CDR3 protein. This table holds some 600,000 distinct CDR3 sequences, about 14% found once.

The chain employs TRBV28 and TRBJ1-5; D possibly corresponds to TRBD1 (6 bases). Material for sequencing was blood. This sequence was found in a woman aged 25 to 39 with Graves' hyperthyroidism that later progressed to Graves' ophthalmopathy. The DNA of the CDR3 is TGTGCCAGCAGTTTCTCACAGGGATGGGGGGGCAATCAGCCCCAGCATTTT. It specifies CASSFSQGWGGNQPQHF.